This T cell receptor (beta chain) was documented in a study of T-cell memory formation after mild COVID-19. Trimming stripped 5 bases from V and 5 bases from J, with 10 bases between. This CDR3 is built from 12 residues. The germline V gene encodes CDR1 SGDLS and CDR2 YYNGEE. There are a few counts of this clonotype. One entry per CDR3 protein, called by TCRdb with MiXCR from the 5' RACE reads. The table shows 150,000 to 200,000 distinct CDR3 sequences, with about a fifth occurring only once. This TCR was recovered from an adult woman who had mild COVID-19 (a few samples of this study predate the infection). Cell type and time point are not known. The chain has TRBV9 and TRBJ1-1; a possible D gene is TRBD1 (5 bases). The sample comprised PBMCs or a T cell subset sorted from them (not recorded which). The DNA of the CDR3 is TGTGCCAGCAGGGGACTACGGACTGAAGCTTTCTTT. Its translation is CASRGLRTEAFF.